Detailed here is one T cell receptor (beta chain). This specimen includes other DNA sequences encoding the same CDR3. This CDR3 comprises 13 residues. Trimming cost V 5 bases and J 6 bases; bases outside gene matches: 6. Germline assignment: CDR1 SEHNR and CDR2 FQNEAQ (reference sequence). This sample stems from a study of blood T cell repertoires in COVID-19. Study overall: Samples of COVID-19 (acute and convalescent) were obtained from the United States, Italy and Spain. Sources were T cells, B-cell-depleted T cells, or PBMCs; the material itself was cDNA or gDNA.

As processed by the authors: Reference gene primer amplification gave nucleated cell count estimates. Clones were sequenced by immunoSEQ multiplex PCR, and TCRdb holds only the in-frame ones, with some missing. That table furnishes V, J and clone size, whereas the DNA furnished D and trimming. The data contain roughly 240,000 clones, 82% of them singletons. Sequenced sample: peripheral blood. The chain combines TRBV7-9 with TRBJ1-2, with 7 bases fitting TRBD1. The receptor was derived from a woman between 65 and 79 years old with acute or convalescent COVID-19. The CDR3 loop is CASSPTGFDGYTF. In DNA form, the CDR3 reads TGTGCCAGCAGCCCGACAGGGTTTGATGGCTACACCTTC.